Given below is one TCR beta chain in context. The data derive from a study of blood T cell repertoires in COVID-19. Method: immunoSEQ multiplex PCR; TCRdb's copy keeps in-frame clones and lacks some. The sample has roughly 87,000 clones, around 86% seen once. Germline V lookup: CDR1 MNHEY, CDR2 SVGAGI. V lost 0 bases and J lost 4, with 13 bases in between. The length of the CDR3 is 15 residues. This receptor was obtained from a human donor in a cohort sampled during active COVID-19. The sequenced sample was peripheral blood. The genes are TRBV6-5 and TRBJ2-7; possibly TRBD1 for D (5 bases). The CDR3 DNA follows: TGTGCCAGCAGTTACTCGCTGACAGCCCCATACGAGCAGTACTTC. It encodes CASSYSLTAPYEQYF.